The T cell receptor (beta chain) described here comes from a study of T cells after yellow fever vaccination. TCRdb ran MiXCR on the 5' RACE reads and lists one entry per CDR3 protein. The data hold about 340,000 distinct CDR3 sequences, with approximately 4% observed a single time. On this clonotype itself: Its specificity is unknown.

V dropped 0 bases and J dropped 4; count of bases not matched to a gene: 5. CDR3 size: 16 residues. Germline V gene sequence: CDR1 MNHEY, CDR2 SVGAGI. Study-wide findings and caveats: Any FACS-sorted repertoire could hold abundant clonotypes that contaminate it from the bulk population.

The sequencing here drew on PBMCs, taken 5 days after the yellow fever booster vaccination. The source of this sequence is a man between 18 and 29 years old who received the YFV17D yellow fever vaccine. The chain recombines TRBV6-5 with TRBJ1-2; 10 bases match TRBD1. The CDR3 sequence is CASSYSGQGGGYGYTF. The CDR3 coding sequence is TGTGCCAGCAGTTACTCAGGACAGGGGGGAGGCTATGGCTACACCTTC.